The rows below give T cell receptor beta chains drawn from one sample of a study of low-dose radiotherapy and immunotherapy resistance in tumors. TCRdb recomputed calls from the reads with MiXCR, one row per CDR3 protein. The sample holds over 55,000 distinct CDR3 sequences, approximately 31% seen once. This material consisted of PBMCs, taken before treatment. The receptors were sampled from a female donor with ovarian cancer. Each CDR3 is given without its conserved first and last residue.

J gene: TRBJ1-6; V gene: TRBV2; CDR3 protein: ASSSGQGAVSPLH
J gene: TRBJ2-5; V gene: TRBV20-1; CDR3 protein: SAYSDRGVETQY
J gene: TRBJ1-4; V gene: TRBV28; CDR3 protein: ASSSRQGGVATNEKLF
J gene: TRBJ2-7; V gene: TRBV12-3/TRBV12-4; CDR3 protein: ASSLSGGGASYEQY
J gene: TRBJ2-1; V gene: TRBV4-2; CDR3 protein: ASSHRLDLLDYNEQF
J gene: TRBJ1-1; V gene: TRBV3-1; CDR3 protein: ASSQDLDTQMAF
J gene: TRBJ2-6; V gene: TRBV6-5; CDR3 protein: ASSEVAGANVLT
J gene: TRBJ1-5; V gene: TRBV2; CDR3 protein: ASSEALTGGFGQPQH
J gene: TRBJ2-5; V gene: TRBV10-3; CDR3 protein: AISEPGQGAGQETQY
J gene: TRBJ2-2; V gene: TRBV11-2; CDR3 protein: ASSLALDRGRTTGELFF
J gene: TRBJ2-7; V gene: TRBV12-3/TRBV12-4; CDR3 protein: ASRSGGDEQY
J gene: TRBJ2-3; V gene: TRBV5-6; CDR3 protein: ASSFKGTDTQY
J gene: TRBJ2-7; V gene: TRBV7-2; CDR3 protein: ASSPGTGRGYEQY
J gene: TRBJ2-1; V gene: TRBV5-1; CDR3 protein: ASRDRDNEQF
J gene: TRBJ2-1; V gene: TRBV7-2; CDR3 protein: ASSLLSGGEQF